A selection of T cell receptor beta chains follows, all from one sample in a study of OX40 agonist ivuxolimab in advanced cancers. Repertoires were generated with immunoSEQ multiplex PCR, while TCRdb's copy carries only in-frame clones and drops some. The repertoire holds 20,000 or so clones, about 80% seen once, with approximately 15% in the top ten. The starting material was CD4+ or CD8+ T cells sorted from blood, obtained in a trial of the OX40 agonist ivuxolimab. These receptors all stem from an adult with an advanced solid tumor such as melanoma, head and neck, liver or kidney cancer. Each CDR3 is given with its conserved first and last residue. The order of the fields is CDR3 protein, CDR3 DNA, clone size, J gene, CDR3 length, D gene, V gene. A D gene is named only where the DNA matches it firmly. For some rows the clone size is stated as once, few or many, or as a class when expanded; others skip it.

CDR3aa: CASSIPLGRTGYTF
CDR3nt: TGTGCCAGTAGTATACCCCTCGGACGGACCGGCTACACCTTC
abundance: .
j_gene: TRBJ1-2
len: 14
d_gene: .
v_gene: TRBV19

CDR3aa: CASSQTGVRNQPQHF
CDR3nt: TGTGCCAGCAGCCAAACAGGGGTAAGAAATCAGCCCCAGCATTTT
abundance: .
j_gene: TRBJ1-5
len: 15
d_gene: TRBD1
v_gene: TRBV16

CDR3aa: CASSPRPGTSSEQFF
CDR3nt: TGTGCCAGCAGTCCTCGTCCCGGGACTAGCAGTGAGCAGTTCTTC
abundance: .
j_gene: TRBJ2-1
len: 15
d_gene: TRBD2
v_gene: TRBV6-4

CDR3aa: CASSDSSGGADTQYF
CDR3nt: TGTGCCAGCAGTGACTCTAGCGGGGGGGCAGATACGCAGTATTTT
abundance: .
j_gene: TRBJ2-3
len: 15
d_gene: TRBD2
v_gene: TRBV6-4

CDR3aa: CASSNRRLGSPGITEKLFF
CDR3nt: TGTGCCAGTAGCAATCGGAGGTTAGGAAGTCCCGGGATAACTGAAAAACTGTTTTTT
abundance: once
j_gene: TRBJ1-4
len: 19
d_gene: .
v_gene: TRBV21-1

CDR3aa: CASSQGASGRIRTDTQYF
CDR3nt: TGCGCCAGCAGCCAAGGGGCTAGCGGGAGAATAAGGACAGATACGCAGTATTTT
abundance: .
j_gene: TRBJ2-3
len: 18
d_gene: TRBD2
v_gene: TRBV4-1

CDR3aa: CASSFSHGTGGYDGELFF
CDR3nt: TGTGCCAGCAGTTTCTCCCACGGGACAGGGGGCTATGACGGGGAGCTGTTTTTT
abundance: .
j_gene: TRBJ2-2
len: 18
d_gene: TRBD1
v_gene: TRBV28

CDR3aa: CASSFTTGTVDGYTF
CDR3nt: TGTGCCAGCAGTTTTACCACCGGGACAGTGGATGGCTACACCTTC
abundance: .
j_gene: TRBJ1-2
len: 15
d_gene: TRBD1
v_gene: TRBV28

CDR3aa: CASSIASGGANEQFF
CDR3nt: TGTGCCAGTAGTATAGCCAGCGGGGGGGCCAATGAGCAGTTCTTC
abundance: .
j_gene: TRBJ2-1
len: 15
d_gene: TRBD2
v_gene: TRBV19

CDR3aa: CASSRLDLGLNTGELFF
CDR3nt: TGCGCCAGCAGCCGACTCGACCTCGGGTTGAACACCGGGGAGCTGTTTTTT
abundance: .
j_gene: TRBJ2-2
len: 17
d_gene: .
v_gene: TRBV4-1

CDR3aa: CASSQDGNDLYGYTF
CDR3nt: TGCGCCAGCAGCCAAGATGGGAACGATCTATATGGCTACACCTTC
abundance: .
j_gene: TRBJ1-2
len: 15
d_gene: .
v_gene: TRBV4-3

CDR3aa: CASSVGQDQETQYF
CDR3nt: TGTGCTAGCAGCGTGGGACAGGATCAAGAGACCCAGTACTTC
abundance: .
j_gene: TRBJ2-5
len: 14
d_gene: TRBD1
v_gene: TRBV7-7

CDR3aa: CASSKGRLNSPLHF
CDR3nt: TGTGCCAGTAGTAAAGGCAGACTAAATTCACCCCTCCACTTT
abundance: few
j_gene: TRBJ1-6
len: 14
d_gene: .
v_gene: TRBV19

CDR3aa: CASSDRGREADTQYF
CDR3nt: TGTGCCAGCAGCGACAGGGGGCGCGAGGCAGATACGCAGTATTTT
abundance: .
j_gene: TRBJ2-3
len: 15
d_gene: TRBD1
v_gene: TRBV6-1

CDR3aa: CASSSRMDRRAKNIQYF
CDR3nt: TGTGCCAGCAGTTCCCGAATGGACAGGCGGGCCAAAAACATTCAGTACTTC
abundance: .
j_gene: TRBJ2-4
len: 17
d_gene: TRBD1
v_gene: TRBV28

CDR3aa: CASSTVAGVHEQYF
CDR3nt: TGTGCCAGTAGTACGGTAGCGGGAGTTCACGAGCAGTACTTC
abundance: .
j_gene: TRBJ2-7
len: 14
d_gene: TRBD2
v_gene: TRBV19

CDR3aa: CASSPSSGGYEQYF
CDR3nt: TGCGCCAGCAGCCCTTCATCGGGTGGCTACGAGCAGTACTTC
abundance: .
j_gene: TRBJ2-7
len: 14
d_gene: .
v_gene: TRBV4-3

CDR3aa: CASSVEGLADYNEQFF
CDR3nt: TGTGCCAGCAGCGTAGAAGGACTAGCCGACTACAATGAGCAGTTCTTC
abundance: .
j_gene: TRBJ2-1
len: 16
d_gene: TRBD2
v_gene: TRBV9

CDR3aa: CASSLEAGGPYEQYF
CDR3nt: TGTGCCAGCAGCTTGGAGGCAGGGGGCCCCTACGAGCAGTACTTC
abundance: .
j_gene: TRBJ2-7
len: 15
d_gene: TRBD1
v_gene: TRBV5-5

CDR3aa: CASSQVTLIQREKLFF
CDR3nt: TGCGCCAGCAGCCAAGTGACATTAATCCAGCGCGAAAAACTGTTTTTT
abundance: .
j_gene: TRBJ1-4
len: 16
d_gene: .
v_gene: TRBV4-1

CDR3aa: CASSVPRESSSYNEQFF
CDR3nt: TGTGCCAGCAGCGTGCCGCGGGAGTCTAGCTCCTACAATGAGCAGTTCTTC
abundance: .
j_gene: TRBJ2-1
len: 17
d_gene: TRBD2
v_gene: TRBV9

CDR3aa: CASSFLGGTVNTEAFF
CDR3nt: TGTGCCAGCAGTTTCCTGGGCGGGACCGTGAACACTGAAGCTTTCTTT
abundance: .
j_gene: TRBJ1-1
len: 16
d_gene: .
v_gene: TRBV28

CDR3aa: CASSLGHRNQPQHF
CDR3nt: TGTGCCAGCAGTTTGGGCCATCGTAATCAGCCCCAGCATTTT
abundance: .
j_gene: TRBJ1-5
len: 14
d_gene: .
v_gene: TRBV28

CDR3aa: CASSRGQGYGYTF
CDR3nt: TGTGCCAGCAGCCGTGGACAGGGCTATGGCTACACCTTC
abundance: .
j_gene: TRBJ1-2
len: 13
d_gene: TRBD1
v_gene: TRBV6-6

CDR3aa: CASSNYGATDTQYF
CDR3nt: TGCGCCAGCAGTAATTATGGGGCCACAGATACGCAGTATTTT
abundance: .
j_gene: TRBJ2-3
len: 14
d_gene: .
v_gene: TRBV10-2

CDR3aa: CAIGGGGVAYEQYF
CDR3nt: TGTGCCATCGGAGGTGGAGGGGTTGCCTACGAGCAGTACTTC
abundance: few
j_gene: TRBJ2-7
len: 14
d_gene: .
v_gene: TRBV10-3

CDR3aa: CASSSSGQGRTEAFF
CDR3nt: TGTGCCAGCAGTTCCTCGGGACAGGGGAGGACTGAAGCTTTCTTT
abundance: .
j_gene: TRBJ1-1
len: 15
d_gene: TRBD1
v_gene: TRBV28

CDR3aa: CASRPTGYYEQYF
CDR3nt: TGTGCCAGCAGACCGACAGGGTACTACGAGCAGTACTTC
abundance: .
j_gene: TRBJ2-7
len: 13
d_gene: TRBD1
v_gene: TRBV28

CDR3aa: CASSSLAGETYEQYF
CDR3nt: TGTGCCAGCAGCTCCCTCGCGGGGGAGACCTACGAGCAGTACTTC
abundance: .
j_gene: TRBJ2-7
len: 15
d_gene: TRBD2
v_gene: TRBV7-9

CDR3aa: CASSTSYRQEQYF
CDR3nt: TGTGCCAGCAGTACCAGCTACAGACAGGAGCAGTACTTC
abundance: .
j_gene: TRBJ2-7
len: 13
d_gene: .
v_gene: TRBV28

CDR3aa: CASRQVFSYEQYF
CDR3nt: TGTGCCAGCAGACAGGTTTTTTCCTACGAGCAGTACTTC
abundance: few
j_gene: TRBJ2-7
len: 13
d_gene: .
v_gene: TRBV2

CDR3aa: CASSQMTWQGNTIYF
CDR3nt: TGCGCCAGCAGCCAGATGACATGGCAAGGAAACACCATATATTTT
abundance: .
j_gene: TRBJ1-3
len: 15
d_gene: .
v_gene: TRBV4-1

CDR3aa: CATTRRGTTNTEAFF
CDR3nt: TGTGCCACCACCAGGAGGGGGACAACGAACACTGAAGCTTTCTTT
abundance: .
j_gene: TRBJ1-1
len: 15
d_gene: .
v_gene: TRBV6-5

CDR3aa: CAISENGPTDTQYF
CDR3nt: TGTGCCATCAGTGAGAACGGGCCCACAGATACGCAGTATTTT
abundance: once
j_gene: TRBJ2-3
len: 14
d_gene: .
v_gene: TRBV10-3

CDR3aa: CASSLKSEAFF
CDR3nt: TGTGCCAGCAGCTTGAAGTCAGAAGCTTTCTTT
abundance: .
j_gene: TRBJ1-1
len: 11
d_gene: .
v_gene: TRBV5-4

CDR3aa: CASSLASIQGVSYEQYF
CDR3nt: TGTGCCAGCAGCTTAGCTTCTATACAGGGGGTTTCCTACGAGCAGTACTTC
abundance: .
j_gene: TRBJ2-7
len: 17
d_gene: TRBD1
v_gene: TRBV11-1

CDR3aa: CASSLAGRFNEQFF
CDR3nt: TGTGCCAGTAGTTTAGCGGGGAGGTTCAATGAGCAGTTCTTC
abundance: .
j_gene: TRBJ2-1
len: 14
d_gene: TRBD2
v_gene: TRBV19

CDR3aa: CASSTGYTGELFF
CDR3nt: TGTGCCAGCAGTACAGGGTACACCGGGGAGCTGTTTTTT
abundance: once
j_gene: TRBJ2-2
len: 13
d_gene: .
v_gene: TRBV6-6

CDR3aa: CASTLQRGSTDTQYF
CDR3nt: TGTGCCAGCACCCTTCAGCGGGGGAGCACAGATACGCAGTATTTT
abundance: .
j_gene: TRBJ2-3
len: 15
d_gene: TRBD2
v_gene: TRBV6-1

CDR3aa: CASSAQGDSYQETQYF
CDR3nt: TGCGCCAGCAGCGCCCAGGGGGACAGTTACCAAGAGACCCAGTACTTC
abundance: .
j_gene: TRBJ2-5
len: 16
d_gene: TRBD1
v_gene: TRBV5-1